Below are 16 T cell receptor beta chains sequenced from a single sample in a study of blood T cell repertoires in COVID-19. TCRdb keeps only in-frame clones here, not all; method: immunoSEQ multiplex PCR. The table lists 75,000 to 95,000 clones, over 80% of them singletons. The sample taken for sequencing was peripheral blood. All receptors derive from a human donor in a cohort sampled during active COVID-19.

The chain combines TRBV7-3 with TRBJ2-5; perhaps TRBD2 as D (6 bases). The germline V gene has CDR1 SGHTA and CDR2 FQGTGA. V was trimmed by 2 bases and J by 4 bases, leaving 17 bases between them. CDR3 length: 16 amino acids. CDR3 sequence reads: CASSLSGRVGGETQYF. CDR3 DNA sequence: TGTGCCAGCAGCTTATCGGGCAGGGTGGGAGGAGAGACCCAGTACTTC.

This clone was detected only a few times. The chain couples TRBV4-1 to TRBJ2-2, with a possible D match to TRBD2 (6 bases). The length of the CDR3 is 17 residues. With 4 bases removed from V and 4 bases from J, the gap between germline ends came to 19 bases. Germline loops: CDR1 MGHRA, CDR2 YSYEKL. The CDR3 here is CASSRSNGGGRTGELFF. Here the CDR3 DNA reads TGCGCCAGCAGCCGAAGCAATGGGGGAGGCCGCACCGGGGAGCTGTTTTTT.

This chain joins TRBV19 and TRBJ2-1; a possible D gene is TRBD1 (5 bases). The CDR3 has 15 amino acids. The V gene's germline CDR1 is LNHDA and CDR2 SQIVND (reference sequence). V lost 7 bases and J 0 bases, leaving 13 bases between the germline ends. This CDR3 reads CASTDRARSYNEQFF. The DNA of the CDR3 is TGTGCCAGTACCGACAGAGCCCGCTCCTACAATGAGCAGTTCTTC.

This clone was detected once. The chain combines TRBV28 with TRBJ2-3; 13 bases are shared with TRBD2. Per the germline V gene, CDR1 is MDHEN and CDR2 is SYDVKM. This CDR3 is built from 14 residues. The V and J ends lost 6 bases and 6 bases, in that order; junction bases with no gene match: 3. The CDR3 loop is CASRTSGRMDTQYF. CDR3 in DNA: TGTGCCAGCAGGACTAGCGGGAGGATGGATACGCAGTATTTT. Full variable domain (remainder filled in from reference TRBV28 and TRBJ2-3): DVKVTQSSRYLVKRTGEKVFLECVQDMDHENMFWYRQDPGLGLRLIYFSYDVKMKEKGDIPEGYSVSREKKERFSLILESASTNQTSMYLCASRTSGRMDTQYFGPGTRLTVL.

This clone was seen just once. The V gene is TRBV9, the J gene TRBJ2-1, with 8 nucleotides matching TRBD2. The CDR3 spans 14 residues. Germline loops: CDR1 SGDLS, CDR2 YYNGEE. V lost 0 bases to trimming and J lost 8 bases; unmatched junction nucleotides: 4. The CDR3 region has the DNA TGTGCCAGCAGCGTAGGCGTAGCGGGACATGAGCAGTTCTTC. Translation gives CASSVGVAGHEQFF.

This chain connects TRBV7-9 to TRBJ2-1; 10 bases map to TRBD2. This CDR3 has 13 residues. V trimming: 8 bases; J trimming: 5 bases; junction bases outside the gene matches: 3. Germline V lookup: CDR1 SEHNR, CDR2 FQNEAQ (reference sequence). The CDR3 is CASGLAADNEQFF. CDR3 DNA: TGTGCCAGCGGACTAGCGGCCGACAATGAGCAGTTCTTC.

V gene TRBV15 combines with J gene TRBJ1-1, with D unresolved. From germline, CDR1 is LNHNV and CDR2 YYDKDF (reference sequence). V lost 5 bases to trimming and J lost 6 bases, with 19 bases between them. This CDR3 has 15 residues. DNA of the CDR3: TGTGCCACCAGCGCGGGTCTTTTGGCGTCCTCTGAAGCTTTCTTT. Its translation is CATSAGLLASSEAFF.

The chain employs TRBV20-1 and TRBJ1-1, with D possibly matching TRBD1 (6 bases). This CDR3 has 14 amino acids. V dropped 3 bases and J dropped 5 bases, with 16 bases sitting between them. CDR1 and CDR2 from the germline V gene are DFQATT and SNEGSKA (reference sequence). DNA for the CDR3: TGCAGTGCTAGTAAAGACAGGATAGGAACTGAAGCTTTCTTT. The encoded protein is CSASKDRIGTEAFF.

The genes are TRBV27 and TRBJ2-7; D possibly corresponds to TRBD1 (6 bases). Germline lookup yields CDR1 MNHEY and CDR2 SMNVEV (reference sequence). Trimming took off 5 bases at V and 3 bases at J, with 14 bases between the two ends. CDR3 size: 14 residues. CDR3: CASSPRKGVYEQYF. The CDR3 nucleotides read TGTGCCAGCAGTCCCCGGAAGGGGGTCTACGAGCAGTACTTC.

In its sample, this clone was seen a few times. The V call is TRBV5-1, the J call TRBJ2-1; D is perhaps TRBD2 (7 bases). The CDR3 totals 14 residues. Trimming left V 1 base short and J 7 bases short, with 12 bases between. Germline CDR1 SGHRS, CDR2 YFSETQ. The CDR3 region has the DNA TGCGCCAGCAGCTTGAACCGGGGGGCGAATGAGCAGTTCTTC. Translated: CASSLNRGANEQFF.

This chain uses TRBV5-8 with TRBJ2-1; D is undetermined. CDR3 length: 15 amino acids. Germline assignment: CDR1 SGHTS and CDR2 YDEGEE. Trimming left V 0 bases short and J 0 bases short, with 7 bases between. The CDR3 nucleotides are TGTGCCAGCAGCTTGGGACTCTTCTCCTACAATGAGCAGTTCTTC. Its protein product is CASSLGLFSYNEQFF.

Only a few counts were recorded for this clone. The chain carries TRBV18 and TRBJ2-2; D possibly corresponds to TRBD2 (6 bases). With 3 bases removed from V and 3 bases from J, the gap between germline ends came to 14 bases. The CDR3 contains 16 residues. Looked up from germline, CDR1 is KGHSH and CDR2 is LQKENI. As DNA, the CDR3 is TGTGCCAGCTCACCCCCGGGAGCACGGGACACCGGGGAGCTGTTTTTT. Translating it yields CASSPPGARDTGELFF.

The chain joins TRBV13 to TRBJ2-1; D possibly corresponds to TRBD1 (6 bases). Germline CDR1 reads PRHDT; CDR2 reads FYEKMQ (reference sequence). V was cut by 5 bases and J by 1 base, with 18 bases left in between. This CDR3 has 17 residues. CDR3 protein: CASSDARLTGSYNEQFF. In nucleotides, the CDR3 is TGTGCCAGCAGCGACGCCCGCCTTACAGGGTCCTACAATGAGCAGTTCTTC.

The chain couples TRBV29-1 to TRBJ2-2; 9 bases agree with TRBD2. This CDR3 region has 14 residues. V dropped 7 bases and J dropped 1; count of bases not matched to a gene: 4. The germline V gene has CDR1 SQVTM and CDR2 ANQGSEA. CDR3 loop: CSGGSGRNTGELFF. The CDR3, as DNA: TGCAGCGGGGGTAGCGGGAGGAACACCGGGGAGCTGTTTTTT.

The chain employs TRBV18 and TRBJ1-6, with D tentatively TRBD1 (6 bases). Trimming cost V 1 base and J 7 bases, with 14 bases left between them. There are 16 residues in the CDR3. The germline V gene has CDR1 KGHSH and CDR2 LQKENI. CDR3 amino acids: CASSPRQGLENSPLHF. The CDR3 bases are TGTGCCAGCTCACCACGGCAGGGGCTAGAGAATTCACCCCTCCACTTT. Full variable domain (missing parts from reference TRBV18 and TRBJ1-6): NAGVMQNPRHLVRRRGQEARLRCSPMKGHSHVYWYRQLPEEGLKFMVYLQKENIIDESGMPKERFSAEFPKEGPSILRIQQVVRGDSAAYFCASSPRQGLENSPLHFGNGTRLTVT.

The chain employs TRBV18 and TRBJ2-2; D perhaps matches TRBD2 (5 bases). The CDR3 has 13 residues. The V end lost 5 bases, the J end lost 5 bases, and 9 bases lay between the germline ends. The germline CDR1 and CDR2 sequences are KGHSH and LQKENI. Here the CDR3 reads CASSVRETGELFF. DNA of the CDR3: TGTGCCAGCTCAGTGAGGGAAACCGGGGAGCTGTTTTTT.